The 3 T cell receptor beta chains reported below all come from one sample, sequenced in a study of a mutant IDH1 vaccine in newly diagnosed glioma. Here immunoSEQ multiplex PCR was the method, and the copy in TCRdb shows in-frame clones only, minus some. The sample holds about 46,000 clones, around 94% seen once. Time point: week 35, safety follow-up. All doses held 300 ug of mutant IDH1 20-mer peptide, with topical imiquimod. Their antigens remain unidentified. The sample consisted of PBMCs, taken from a glioma patient whose treatment included an IDH1 peptide vaccine. These receptors were obtained from a man aged 45-65 years with glioma.

This chain uses TRBV2 with TRBJ1-1; TRBD1 matches 8 bases. The junction had 13 bases not matched to a gene; V was cut back by 5 bases and J by 5 bases. The V gene's germline CDR1 is SNHLY and CDR2 FYNNEI. This CDR3 is built from 16 residues. In DNA form, the CDR3 reads TGTGCCAGCAGTCGTATTCCGACAGGGGAGGGTACTGAAGCTTTCTTT. Translated: CASSRIPTGEGTEAFF.

The rearrangement joins TRBV2 to TRBJ1-1; D is possibly TRBD1 (5 bases). Germline values: CDR1 SNHLY, CDR2 FYNNEI. The CDR3 is 18 residues long. The CDR3 sequence is CATSLTSSVVGQNTEAFF. DNA of the CDR3: TGTGCTACCTCTCTCACCAGCTCGGTAGTGGGGCAGAACACTGAAGCTTTCTTT.

The genes are TRBV7-3 and TRBJ2-1; TRBD2 aligns across 9 bases. CDR3 length: 16 residues. After removal of 4 bases from V and 2 bases from J, the junction contained 6 bases not matched to a gene. Germline CDR1 is SGHTA and CDR2 is FQGTGA. The CDR3 coding sequence is TGTGCCAGCAGCTCCACCACTAGCGGGCCCTACAATGAGCAGTTCTTC. Translated, it gives CASSSTTSGPYNEQFF. The full variable domain, its missing parts supplied by reference TRBV7-3 and TRBJ2-1, is GAGVSQTPSNKVTEKGKYVELRCDPISGHTALYWYRQSLGQGPEFLIYFQGTGAADDSGLPNDRFFAVRPEGSVSTLKIQRTERGDSAVYLCASSSTTSGPYNEQFFGPGTRLTVL.